One sample yielded the 17 T cell receptor beta chains listed below, sequenced in a study of CD8 T cells in ankylosing spondylitis. Study outcomes and limitations: A TCR beta motif of eight highly homologous variants appeared characteristic of ankylosing spondylitis blood.

The antigens these receptors bind are not known. TCRdb called the 5' RACE reads again in MiXCR, with one record for every CDR3 protein. The sample carries about 220,000 distinct CDR3 sequences, approximately 20% recorded once. The sequencing input was blood, either unsorted or a sorted T cell fraction (not recorded which). These receptors all stem from a male donor with ankylosing spondylitis.

The chain combines TRBV4-3 with TRBJ2-3; D possibly corresponds to TRBD2 (6 bases). This CDR3 has 14 residues. Germline lookup yields CDR1 LGHNA and CDR2 YSLEER. Trimming took 6 bases from V and 6 from J, leaving 16 bases between them. CDR3 region: CASSPDGGADTQYF. In DNA form, the CDR3 reads TGCGCCAGCAGTCCAGACGGAGGGGCGGATACGCAGTATTTT.

This clonotype was counted ten times or more. The chain couples TRBV29-1 to TRBJ2-3, with TRBD2 matching 13 bases. This CDR3 is built from 15 residues. V dropped 6 bases and J dropped 2; count of bases not matched to a gene: 5. Germline V gene sequence: CDR1 SQVTM, CDR2 ANQGSEA. CDR3 sequence reads: CSVTGLAGATDTQYF. The DNA of the CDR3 is TGCAGCGTCACCGGACTAGCGGGAGCCACAGATACGCAGTATTTT.

V and J are TRBV7-3 and TRBJ2-3; 8 bases agree with TRBD2. Trimming took 5 bases from V and 6 from J; bases not matched to a gene: 13. CDR3 size: 16 residues. Germline CDR1 SGHTA, CDR2 FQGTGA. The chain's CDR3 is CASSPGTSILSDTQYF. As DNA, the CDR3 is TGTGCCAGCAGCCCCGGGACTAGTATATTGTCGGATACGCAGTATTTT.

This clonotype was seen many times. This chain's CDR3 is CASTKLDRGNEQFF. The CDR3 nucleotides read TGTGCCAGCACCAAACTAGACAGGGGTAATGAGCAGTTCTTC. The V and J genes are TRBV12-3 or TRBV12-4 and TRBJ2-1; 8 nucleotides agree with TRBD1. CDR3 size: 14 residues. With V trimmed by 7 bases and J by 7 bases, 9 bases remained unmatched.

In its sample, this clonotype was seen a few times. The chain employs TRBV5-4 and TRBJ1-1; D gene ambiguous. V was cut by 4 bases and J by 8 bases, with 12 bases left in between. The CDR3 covers 12 residues. The germline V gene encodes CDR1 SGHNT and CDR2 YYREEE (reference sequence). The CDR3 DNA is TGTGCCAGCAGCGACGGGATGCCCGAAGCTTTCTTT. This gives the protein CASSDGMPEAFF. Based on the CDR3 plus reference TRBV5-4 and TRBJ1-1, the full variable domain is ETGVTQSPTHLIKTRGQQVTLRCSSQSGHNTVSWYQQALGQGPQFIFQYYREEENGRGNFPPRFSGLQFPNYSSELNVNALELDDSALYLCASSDGMPEAFFGQGTRLTVV.

The rearrangement uses TRBV12-3 or TRBV12-4 and TRBJ2-1; TRBD1 agrees at 7 bases. CDR3 length: 13 residues. V shed 10 bases, J shed 8 bases, and the junction held 11 bases outside the gene matches. DNA for the CDR3: TGTGCCACCCTGACAGGGTATTTGGATGAGCAGTTCTTC. The encoded protein is CATLTGYLDEQFF.

This clonotype was recorded a few times. This chain connects TRBV11-2 to TRBJ2-3, with a possible D match to TRBD1 (6 bases). CDR1 and CDR2 from the germline V gene are SGHAT and FQNNGV. The CDR3 is 14 residues long. With 5 bases removed from V and 2 bases from J, the gap between germline ends came to 11 bases. The CDR3 DNA sequence: TGTGCCAGCAGCCGGGACATCGACACAGATACGCAGTATTTT. Protein: CASSRDIDTDTQYF.

The chain employs TRBV10-2 and TRBJ2-7; D is unclear. The CDR3 has 14 residues. CDR1 is WSHSY and CDR2 is SAAADI in the germline V gene. The V and J ends lost 4 bases and 2 bases respectively, with 12 bases between them. CDR3 residues: CASSGTDPPYEQYF. DNA of the CDR3: TGCGCCAGCAGTGGTACAGATCCCCCCTACGAGCAGTACTTC.

This clonotype has just a few counts. The chain carries TRBV29-1 and TRBJ1-4; D may be TRBD1 (5 bases). The germline V gene has CDR1 SQVTM and CDR2 ANQGSEA. With 5 bases removed from V and 3 bases from J, the gap between germline ends came to 10 bases. This CDR3 is 13 amino acids long. The CDR3 protein is CSVLRAANEKLFF. The DNA of the CDR3 is TGCAGCGTTCTCAGGGCGGCTAATGAAAAACTGTTTTTT.

This clonotype has a handful of counts. This chain links TRBV11-3 with TRBJ2-7, with D hard to call. CDR1 SGHNT and CDR2 YENEEA come from the germline V gene. This CDR3 is 17 amino acids long. V lost 1 base to trimming and J lost 3 bases, with 19 bases between them. This chain's CDR3 is CASSLGEAWPASYEQYF. CDR3 DNA: TGTGCCAGCAGCTTAGGAGAAGCTTGGCCAGCGAGCTACGAGCAGTACTTC.

This clonotype occurred a few times. The genes are TRBV4-3 and TRBJ2-7; no clear D gene. Germline V gene lookup returns CDR1 LGHNA and CDR2 YSLEER. CDR3 length: 12 amino acids. V dropped 0 bases and J dropped 6 bases, with 6 bases sitting between them. The CDR3 region is CASSQDFGEQYF. CDR3 nucleotide sequence: TGCGCCAGCAGCCAAGATTTCGGCGAGCAGTACTTC.

This clonotype was observed a handful of times. J is TRBJ2-1 and V is TRBV3-1; 16 bases agree with TRBD2. The CDR3 contains 19 residues. V shed 4 bases and J 1 base; nucleotides not matched to a gene: 7. Germline CDR1 is LGHDT and CDR2 is YNNKEL (reference sequence). In DNA, the CDR3 is TGTGCCAGCAGCCCGGGACTAGCGGGAGGGCCGTGGTCCTACAATGAGCAGTTCTTC. Translating gives CASSPGLAGGPWSYNEQFF.

The J gene is TRBJ1-1, the V gene TRBV7-9, with TRBD1 matching over 7 bases. V lost 3 bases, J lost 7 bases, and 5 bases stayed unmatched. The CDR3 runs 13 residues. Germline values: CDR1 SEHNR, CDR2 FQNEAQ (reference sequence). CDR3 nucleotide sequence: TGTGCCAGCAGCTTCACAGGGGCCCATGAAGCTTTCTTT. Translation: CASSFTGAHEAFF.

This clonotype occurred a few times. The rearrangement uses TRBV25-1 and TRBJ2-1; D perhaps matches TRBD2 (6 bases). This CDR3 has 14 residues. V lost 6 bases, J lost 6 bases, and 15 bases lay in between. The germline CDR1 and CDR2 sequences are MGHDK and SYGVNS. The CDR3 sequence is CASSVGGLLNEQFF. As DNA, the CDR3 is TGTGCCAGCAGCGTCGGTGGACTACTCAATGAGCAGTTCTTC.

This chain links TRBV15 with TRBJ2-5; possibly TRBD1 for D (6 bases). CDR3 length: 14 residues. The V gene's germline CDR1 is LNHNV and CDR2 YYDKDF (reference sequence). V lost 8 bases and J lost 4, with 17 bases in between. The CDR3 spells CATGRQGNAETQYF. The CDR3 nucleotides read TGTGCCACCGGAAGGCAGGGGAATGCAGAGACCCAGTACTTC.

This clonotype was counted only a few times. This sequence joins TRBV27 and TRBJ2-1; no firm D call. There are 13 residues in the CDR3. Germline V gene sequence: CDR1 MNHEY, CDR2 SMNVEV (reference sequence). V was cut by 2 bases and J by 8 bases, with 10 bases left in between. The CDR3 spells CASSLTTWHEQFF. The CDR3 DNA follows: TGTGCCAGCAGTTTAACAACTTGGCATGAGCAGTTCTTC.

The chain carries TRBV7-6 and TRBJ2-7; D may match TRBD1 or TRBD2 (6 bases each). Looked up from germline, CDR1 is SGHVS and CDR2 is FNYEAQ. The CDR3 extends over 15 amino acids. Trimming stripped 4 bases from V and 1 base from J, with 14 bases between. The CDR3, as DNA: TGTGCCAGCAGCTCAGGGGACTTAGGGTCCTACGAGCAGTACTTC. This translates into CASSSGDLGSYEQYF.